This entry lists 20 T cell receptor beta chains sequenced from one sample in a study of blood T cell repertoires in COVID-19. Data came from immunoSEQ multiplex PCR; TCRdb stores just in-frame clones and leaves some out. This table holds about 380,000 clones, around 84% found once. The specimen sequenced was peripheral blood. These receptors all come from a human donor with acute or convalescent COVID-19. The donor label of this sample is uncertain.

The chain couples TRBV5-6 to TRBJ2-7; the D is unclear. The CDR3 contains 12 residues. CDR1 and CDR2 from the germline V gene are SGHDT and YYEEEE. V was pared by 4 bases and J by 5 bases, with 10 bases between. In DNA, the CDR3 is TGTGCCAGCAGCGGTACGTCAGACGAGCAGTACTTC. This translates into CASSGTSDEQYF. The full variable domain, with the rest looked up from reference TRBV5-6 and TRBJ2-7, is DAGVTQSPTHLIKTRGQQVTLRCSPKSGHDTVSWYQQALGQGPQFIFQYYEEEERQRGNFPDRFSGHQFPNYSSELNVNALLLGDSALYLCASSGTSDEQYFGPGTRLTVT.

V gene TRBV5-1 combines with J gene TRBJ1-4; D may be TRBD1 (6 bases). The V end lost 5 bases, the J end lost 8 bases, and 16 bases lay between the germline ends. CDR1 and CDR2 (germline): SGHRS, YFSETQ. CDR3 size: 14 residues. This CDR3 is CASRLRGAGEKLFF. The CDR3 DNA reads as TGCGCCAGCAGGCTGCGGGGGGCAGGAGAAAAACTGTTTTTT.

The V and J genes are TRBV3-1 (or the pseudogene TRBV3-2) and TRBJ2-7, with a weak D call TRBD1 (5 bases). The V gene's germline CDR1 is LGHDT and CDR2 YNNKEL (reference sequence). This CDR3 has 18 amino acids. V was cut by 4 bases and J by 1 base, with 23 bases left in between. CDR3 in amino acids: CASSPTGGVSGSSYEQYF. Written as DNA, the CDR3 is TGTGCCAGCAGCCCCACCGGCGGAGTCTCAGGGTCATCCTACGAGCAGTACTTC.

The chain is built from TRBV12-5 and TRBJ2-1; the match to TRBD2 covers 8 bases. The CDR3 is 15 residues long. V was pared by 6 bases and J by 3 bases, with 7 bases of the junction left unmatched. The germline V gene has CDR1 LGHNT and CDR2 FRNRAP. DNA for the CDR3: TGTGCTAGTGGGCCGGGACTAGATGGCTACAATGAGCAGTTCTTC. Protein sequence: CASGPGLDGYNEQFF.

This clone has a single count. The gene calls are TRBV18 and TRBJ2-1; 11 bases map to TRBD2. V was pared by 3 bases and J by 4 bases, with 8 bases of the junction left unmatched. Per germline, CDR1 KGHSH and CDR2 LQKENI. This CDR3 comprises 17 residues. The DNA of the CDR3 is TGTGCCAGCTCACCCAACCTCGGGACTAGCGGTTACAATGAGCAGTTCTTC. Amino acids: CASSPNLGTSGYNEQFF.

This clone showed up just a few times. This chain joins TRBV7-9 and TRBJ1-1; 8 bases agree with TRBD1. Trimming took 4 bases from V and 4 from J; bases not matched to a gene: 11. The CDR3 length is 16 residues. CDR1 and CDR2 from the germline V gene are SEHNR and FQNEAQ (reference sequence). As DNA, the CDR3 is TGTGCCAGCAGCTCCCGGACAGGGAGGGGGGGCACTGAAGCTTTCTTT. Amino acid sequence: CASSSRTGRGGTEAFF.

This clone was counted only a few times. V gene TRBV11-2 combines with J gene TRBJ1-6; no reliable D call. The CDR3 has 17 amino acids. Germline values: CDR1 SGHAT, CDR2 FQNNGV. Deletions cut 5 bases from V and 0 bases from J, with 14 bases between. CDR3 loop: CASSTFGRSSYNSPLHF. CDR3 in DNA: TGTGCCAGCAGCACCTTTGGGCGAAGCTCCTATAATTCACCCCTCCACTTT. Based on the CDR3 plus reference TRBV11-2 and TRBJ1-6, the full variable domain is EAGVAQSPRYKIIEKRQSVAFWCNPISGHATLYWYQQILGQGPKLLIQFQNNGVVDDSQLPKDRFSAERLKGVDSTLKIQPAKLEDSAVYLCASSTFGRSSYNSPLHFGNGTRLTVT.

The chain has TRBV28 and TRBJ2-7; no firm D call. The CDR3 sequence is 14 residues long. The germline V gene has CDR1 MDHEN and CDR2 SYDVKM. Deletions cut 5 bases from V and 2 bases from J, with 13 bases between. The chain's CDR3 is CASSIPGTTYEQYF. The CDR3 bases are TGTGCCAGCAGTATCCCGGGTACTACCTACGAGCAGTACTTC.

The CDR3 here is CASSLGSTEFF. The CDR3 bases are TGCGCCAGCAGCTTGGGTTCAACAGAGTTCTTC. The chain uses TRBV5-1 and TRBJ2-1; no firm D call. Germline loops: CDR1 SGHRS, CDR2 YFSETQ. The CDR3 consists of 11 residues. Trimming left V 0 bases short and J 14 bases short, with 9 bases between.

This clone is a singleton in its sample. The chain employs TRBV11-2 and TRBJ2-7, with TRBD2 matching 7 bases. With 5 bases clipped from V and 3 bases from J, the junction kept 10 bases outside the gene matches. The CDR3 is 15 residues long. Germline V gene sequence: CDR1 SGHAT, CDR2 FQNNGV. In DNA form, the CDR3 reads TGTGCCAGCAGCCGGCCGGGACTATCGTTCTACGAGCAGTACTTC. Translation gives CASSRPGLSFYEQYF.

The V call is TRBV9, the J call TRBJ2-3, with D tentatively TRBD1 (5 bases). The CDR3 spans 13 residues. Germline V gene lookup returns CDR1 SGDLS and CDR2 YYNGEE. V gave up 3 bases and J gave up 2 bases, with 7 bases separating them. The CDR3 region is CASSEGPTDTQYF. The CDR3 bases are TGTGCCAGCAGCGAGGGGCCCACAGATACGCAGTATTTT.

This chain links TRBV2 with TRBJ1-4, with 8 bases fitting TRBD1. This CDR3 has 16 amino acids. Germline values: CDR1 SNHLY, CDR2 FYNNEI. After removal of 8 bases from V and 8 bases from J, the junction contained 16 bases not matched to a gene. CDR3 residues: CASLQNQGALSEKLFF. CDR3 in DNA: TGTGCCAGCTTACAAAACCAGGGGGCTCTCAGCGAAAAACTGTTTTTT.

At least ten counts were recorded for this clone. The CDR3 spells CASSEARGGGQPQHF. In nucleotides, the CDR3 is TGTGCCAGCAGTGAAGCGAGGGGTGGAGGGCAGCCCCAGCATTTT. The chain joins TRBV2 to TRBJ1-5; D may be TRBD1 (5 bases). The CDR3 covers 15 residues. CDR1 SNHLY and CDR2 FYNNEI come from the germline V gene. Trimming removed 0 bases at V and 7 bases at J, with 13 bases between.

This clone was counted a few times. J is TRBJ2-7 and V is TRBV6-5, with TRBD2 matching over 14 bases. The junction had 9 bases not matched to a gene; V was cut back by 7 bases and J by 7 bases. Germline V gene lookup returns CDR1 MNHEY and CDR2 SVGAGI. This CDR3 region has 15 residues. The chain's CDR3 is CASKRLAGGGGEQYF. The CDR3 DNA follows: TGTGCCAGCAAGAGACTAGCGGGAGGGGGTGGGGAGCAGTACTTC.

Of note for this clone: Other DNA sequences in the sample encode the same CDR3. The rearrangement joins TRBV18 to TRBJ1-6; a possible D gene is TRBD1 (5 bases). The CDR3 loop spans 14 amino acids. V gave up 3 bases and J gave up 5 bases, with 8 bases separating them. Germline V lookup: CDR1 KGHSH, CDR2 LQKENI. The CDR3: CASSPTVNNSPLHF. The CDR3 DNA reads TGTGCCAGCTCACCGACAGTTAATAATTCACCCCTCCACTTT.

The DNA for the CDR3 is TGCGCCAGCAGCTCGATTAGGGGCGCAGGTTCCTACAATGAGCAGTTCTTC. Protein product: CASSSIRGAGSYNEQFF. The V call is TRBV5-1, the J call TRBJ2-1, with D possibly TRBD1 on 5 matching bases. Trimming took 3 bases from V and 1 from J, leaving 17 bases between them. Per germline, CDR1 SGHRS and CDR2 YFSETQ. This CDR3 region has 17 residues.

This chain links TRBV7-9 with TRBJ2-5, with 10 nucleotides matching TRBD1. The CDR3 contains 17 residues. Germline V gene lookup returns CDR1 SEHNR and CDR2 FQNEAQ (reference sequence). Losses at the gene ends were 2 bases for V and 2 bases for J; bases not matched to a gene: 8. The CDR3 protein is CASSLLSRGQGQETQYF. As DNA, the CDR3 is TGTGCCAGCAGCTTATTGTCTCGGGGACAGGGGCAAGAGACCCAGTACTTC.

The V call is TRBV5-6, the J call TRBJ2-2; TRBD1 agrees at 8 bases. This CDR3 comprises 15 residues. After removal of 3 bases from V and 0 bases from J, the junction contained 1 base not matched to a gene. The germline gives CDR1 SGHDT, CDR2 YYEEEE. The CDR3 spells CASSWGQANTGELFF. CDR3 nucleotides: TGTGCCAGCAGCTGGGGACAGGCGAACACCGGGGAGCTGTTTTTT.

This clone has more than one count but fewer than ten. The chain uses TRBV4-1 and TRBJ2-2; D unresolved. The length of the CDR3 is 15 residues. CDR1 is MGHRA and CDR2 is YSYEKL in the germline V gene. V lost 1 base, J lost 2 bases, and 8 bases lay in between. CDR3 amino acids: CASSQGQTNTGELFF. The DNA of the CDR3 is TGCGCCAGCAGCCAAGGCCAGACTAACACCGGGGAGCTGTTTTTT.

The V gene is TRBV20-1, the J gene TRBJ2-5, with 10 bases fitting TRBD2. Germline trimming cut 5 bases from V and 1 base from J; bases unmatched to any gene: 7. Looked up from germline, CDR1 is DFQATT and CDR2 is SNEGSKA (reference sequence). The CDR3 contains 15 residues. The CDR3 loop is CSARGLAESQETQYF. The DNA of the CDR3 is TGCAGTGCTCGTGGACTAGCGGAGAGCCAAGAGACCCAGTACTTC.